The entry below gives a single T cell receptor beta chain sequence along with its context. Its antigen is still unknown. This sample was taken from a study of vaccination and CD4 T cells after COVID-19. Study findings and constraints: Median SARS-CoV-2-reactive clonotype numbers went up from roughly 21 to 40, but not significantly.

Germline-derived CDR1 and CDR2 are MNHEY and SMNVEV (reference sequence). The CDR3 runs 16 residues. V lost 4 bases, J lost 0 bases, and 3 bases stayed unmatched. The treatment denotes: approximately nine-day PBMC culture with coronavirus spike peptide pools or control peptides (ViraFEST assay). Under the ViraFEST approach, antigen-specific T cells were expanded with peptide pools and TCRs subsequently sequenced. Around 2 million PBMCs per well were cultured with 9 to 10 IU/ml IL-2 and approximately 9.6 ug/ml peptide pools. With the Oncomine TCR Beta short-read assay, DNA from cultured CD4+ T cells was sequenced. Genomic DNA was extracted from cultured CD4+ T cells. TCRdb processed the PCR reads anew with MiXCR; each CDR3 protein has one entry. The data show about 20,000 distinct CDR3 sequences, about 44% seen once.

This sequence was found in a human donor who had recovered from COVID-19. Sequencing was performed on CD4+ T cells from blood, cultured in vitro. The chain carries TRBV27 and TRBJ2-2; TRBD2 agrees at 9 bases. The CDR3: CASSSRLAANTGELFF. The CDR3 nucleotides are TGTGCCAGCAGTTCCCGACTAGCGGCGAACACCGGGGAGCTGTTTTTT.